The next 28 T cell receptor beta chains were all read from a single sample in a study of lymphopenia after photon versus proton radiotherapy. Profiling relied on immunoSEQ multiplex PCR, and the TCRdb table lists in-frame clones only, not all of them. The sample includes 53,000 or so clones, around 88% of them seen just once. The sequencing here drew on peripheral blood, taken from a patient treated with photon-based radiotherapy. The receptor set was obtained from a man aged 50-60 years with gastric cancer.

The chain is built from TRBV4-2 and TRBJ2-5; 7 nucleotides align to TRBD2. Germline V gives CDR1 LGHNA, CDR2 YNFKEQ. Trimming at V came to 8 bases and at J to 4 bases, leaving 1 base not matched to a gene. The CDR3 loop spans 11 amino acids. CDR3: CASGGRETQYF. In nucleotides, the CDR3 is TGTGCCAGCGGCGGGAGAGAGACCCAGTACTTC.

The rearrangement links TRBV28 to TRBJ2-3, with TRBD1 identical over 10 bases. This CDR3 is 16 amino acids long. The V segment lost 2 bases and the J segment 6 bases; nucleotides outside the gene matches: 8. Germline V CDR1 and CDR2: MDHEN, SYDVKM. As DNA, the CDR3 is TGTGCCAGCAGTTTAAATGGACAGGGGGGGGCCGATACGCAGTATTTT. Protein sequence: CASSLNGQGGADTQYF.

The DNA for the CDR3 is TGTGCCAGCAGCTTGGCCGGACTAGCGGGGAATAATGAGCAGTTCTTC. Protein sequence: CASSLAGLAGNNEQFF. This chain connects TRBV5-6 to TRBJ2-1, with 12 positions matching TRBD2. The CDR3 is 16 amino acids. V shed 0 bases, J shed 7 bases, and the junction held 5 bases outside the gene matches. CDR1 and CDR2 (germline): SGHDT, YYEEEE.

This chain joins TRBV11-2 and TRBJ1-2, with D possibly being TRBD1 (6 bases). Looked up from germline, CDR1 is SGHAT and CDR2 is FQNNGV. The V and J ends lost 6 bases and 4 bases respectively, with 18 bases between them. The CDR3 runs to 15 residues. CDR3 amino acids: CASRSTGMGAYGYTF. The CDR3 DNA follows: TGTGCCAGCAGATCTACAGGGATGGGGGCCTATGGCTACACCTTC. The variable domain in full, with the rest retrieved from reference TRBV11-2 and TRBJ1-2, is EAGVAQSPRYKIIEKRQSVAFWCNPISGHATLYWYQQILGQGPKLLIQFQNNGVVDDSQLPKDRFSAERLKGVDSTLKIQPAKLEDSAVYLCASRSTGMGAYGYTFGSGTRLTVV.

This chain links TRBV19 with TRBJ2-7; TRBD2 matches 9 bases. This CDR3 has 16 residues. Germline CDR1 is LNHDA and CDR2 is SQIVND (reference sequence). J was trimmed by 0 bases and V by 6 bases; bases with no gene match: 9. The CDR3 sequence is CASRQRGLASSYEQYF. The CDR3, as DNA: TGTGCCAGTAGGCAGAGGGGACTAGCCAGCTCCTACGAGCAGTACTTC.

V and J are TRBV19 and TRBJ1-1; TRBD1 matches 8 bases. The CDR3 has 18 residues. Trimming at V came to 0 bases and at J to 0 bases, leaving 9 bases not matched to a gene. Germline values: CDR1 LNHDA, CDR2 SQIVND (reference sequence). In DNA form, the CDR3 reads TGTGCCAGTAGTATAGATCTATCGGCAGGGGGCTTGAACACTGAAGCTTTCTTT. Protein product: CASSIDLSAGGLNTEAFF.

The V and J genes are TRBV27 and TRBJ2-7, with a tentative D call TRBD2 (5 bases). Between the trimmed V and J ends, which lost 1 base and 2 bases, there was a span of 12 bases. Germline-derived CDR1 and CDR2 are MNHEY and SMNVEV (reference sequence). This CDR3 is built from 15 residues. The CDR3 protein is CASSLWAGGTYEQYF. As DNA, the CDR3 is TGTGCCAGCAGTTTATGGGCGGGTGGGACCTACGAGCAGTACTTC.

J is TRBJ2-7 and V is TRBV6-1, with D possibly matching TRBD2 (5 bases). The CDR3 has 15 amino acids. From germline, CDR1 is MNHNS and CDR2 SASEGT. With 6 bases removed from V and 0 bases from J, the gap between germline ends came to 15 bases. The CDR3 sequence is CASRGLEVSSYEQYF. The CDR3 DNA reads TGTGCCAGCAGGGGGTTGGAGGTAAGCTCCTACGAGCAGTACTTC.

The rearrangement joins TRBV19 to TRBJ2-1, with 8 bases that match TRBD1. CDR1 is LNHDA and CDR2 is SQIVND in the germline V gene (reference sequence). V lost 7 bases and J lost 1; bases outside the gene matches: 9. The CDR3 consists of 16 residues. DNA of the CDR3: TGTGCCAGTATCGGAGGGACAGGTAATTCCTACAATGAGCAGTTCTTC. This sequence encodes CASIGGTGNSYNEQFF.

In this sample, this clone turned up a few times. J is TRBJ2-4 and V is TRBV4-1; no reliable D call. CDR3 length equals 15 residues. Per the germline V gene, CDR1 is MGHRA and CDR2 is YSYEKL. Trimming pared 3 bases from V and 0 bases from J, leaving 9 bases between. The CDR3 sequence: CASSQRTEAKNIQYF. The CDR3 DNA follows: TGCGCCAGCAGCCAGCGGACGGAAGCCAAAAACATTCAGTACTTC.

This chain links TRBV18 with TRBJ2-7; TRBD2 agrees at 7 bases. Germline V CDR1 and CDR2: KGHSH, LQKENI. Trimming cost V 1 base and J 3 bases; bases outside gene matches: 9. This CDR3 is 16 amino acids long. CDR3 DNA sequence: TGTGCCAGCTCACCACTGGCGGGAGCAGCATTCTACGAGCAGTACTTC. This translates into CASSPLAGAAFYEQYF. The entire variable domain, with the rest obtained from reference TRBV18 and TRBJ2-7, is as follows: NAGVMQNPRHLVRRRGQEARLRCSPMKGHSHVYWYRQLPEEGLKFMVYLQKENIIDESGMPKERFSAEFPKEGPSILRIQQVVRGDSAAYFCASSPLAGAAFYEQYFGPGTRLTVT.

The chain joins TRBV30 to TRBJ2-1, with TRBD1 matching over 10 bases. The CDR3 runs to 14 residues. J gave up 6 bases and V 1 base, and 3 bases lay outside the gene matches. Germline CDR1 is GTSNPN and CDR2 is SVGIG (reference sequence). The CDR3 DNA follows: TGTGCCTGGAGTGCCGGGACAGGGGTCAATGAGCAGTTCTTC. Protein product: CAWSAGTGVNEQFF. Drawing the rest from reference TRBV30 and TRBJ2-1, the complete variable domain is SQTIHQWPATLVQPVGSPLSLECTVEGTSNPNLYWYRQAAGRGLQLLFYSVGIGQISSEVPQNLSASRPQDRQFILSSKKLLLSDSGFYLCAWSAGTGVNEQFFGPGTRLTVL.

This chain joins TRBV15 and TRBJ1-1; a weak D match, TRBD1 (5 bases). Germline-derived CDR1 and CDR2 are LNHNV and YYDKDF (reference sequence). There are 14 residues in the CDR3. V dropped 6 bases and J dropped 5 bases, with 16 bases sitting between them. CDR3 sequence reads: CATSRGGGTTEAFF. CDR3 nucleotide sequence: TGTGCCACCAGTCGGGGCGGGGGAACAACTGAAGCTTTCTTT.

This CDR3 is CATSRGWDRGVIQPQHF. The DNA for the CDR3 is TGTGCCACCAGCCGAGGCTGGGACAGGGGGGTGATTCAGCCCCAGCATTTT. The chain uses TRBV15 and TRBJ1-5; 11 bases map to TRBD1. The CDR3 is 17 residues long. CDR1 is LNHNV, CDR2 YYDKDF, per germline (reference sequence). The trim removed 5 bases at V and 6 bases at J, leaving 12 bases unmatched.

This chain links TRBV18 with TRBJ1-4; 11 bases align to TRBD1. The germline gives CDR1 KGHSH, CDR2 LQKENI. J lost 5 bases, V lost 5 bases, and 1 base had no gene match. The CDR3 spans 14 residues. CDR3 region: CASSGTGGNEKLFF. In nucleotides, the CDR3 is TGTGCCAGCTCAGGGACAGGGGGAAATGAAAAACTGTTTTTT.

This clone is a singleton in its sample. This chain uses TRBV6-1 with TRBJ1-1, with a possible D match to TRBD1 (5 bases). Germline CDR1 MNHNS, CDR2 SASEGT. The CDR3 runs to 15 residues. Trimming left V 4 bases short and J 5 bases short, with 17 bases between. The CDR3 here is CASSVPGEGRTEAFF. The DNA of the CDR3 is TGTGCCAGCAGTGTACCCGGCGAGGGGAGAACTGAAGCTTTCTTT.

The rearrangement uses TRBV4-1 and TRBJ2-7, with 8 bases that match TRBD1. The CDR3 has 14 amino acids. Germline-derived CDR1 and CDR2 are MGHRA and YSYEKL. V was clipped by 1 base and J by 5 bases; unmatched bases: 4. In nucleotides, the CDR3 is TGCGCCAGCAGCCAAGGACAGGGGCGGGACGAGCAGTACTTC. Translating gives CASSQGQGRDEQYF.

The chain joins TRBV4-1 to TRBJ1-2; no reliable D call. CDR1 is MGHRA and CDR2 is YSYEKL in the germline V gene. This CDR3 contains 16 residues. V was clipped by 1 base and J by 7 bases, with 19 bases between them. This CDR3 is CASSQGVLGGLSGYTF. The DNA for the CDR3 is TGCGCCAGCAGCCAAGGAGTCTTGGGAGGCCTATCTGGCTACACCTTC.

V usage is TRBV6-1 and J usage is TRBJ2-2; 12 bases map to TRBD2. V lost 6 bases to trimming and J lost 4 bases; unmatched junction nucleotides: 3. Per the germline V gene, CDR1 is MNHNS and CDR2 is SASEGT. This CDR3 has 15 residues. CDR3 nucleotides: TGTGCCAGCAGAGGACTAGCGGGAACCACCGGGGAGCTGTTTTTT. Its protein product is CASRGLAGTTGELFF.

This clone was seen more than once but under ten times. The rearrangement uses TRBV9 and TRBJ2-7; 7 bases agree with TRBD1. This CDR3 contains 13 residues. The V and J ends lost 3 bases and 11 bases, in that order; junction bases with no gene match: 11. Looked up from germline, CDR1 is SGDLS and CDR2 is YYNGEE. The CDR3 is CASSANRGPPEYF. The CDR3 nucleotides read TGTGCCAGCAGCGCAAACAGGGGCCCACCGGAGTACTTC.

The gene calls are TRBV5-6 and TRBJ1-5; 8 bases are shared with TRBD1. V lost 2 bases, J lost 2 bases, and 6 bases stayed unmatched. The germline V gene has CDR1 SGHDT and CDR2 YYEEEE. The CDR3 loop spans 16 amino acids. This CDR3 is CASSFGTGGGNQPQHF. CDR3 bases: TGTGCCAGCAGCTTCGGGACAGGAGGCGGCAATCAGCCCCAGCATTTT.

The V call is TRBV19, the J call TRBJ2-7; D might be TRBD1 (7 bases). The CDR3 totals 12 residues. V dropped 8 bases and J dropped 7 bases, with 15 bases sitting between them. Germline CDR1 LNHDA, CDR2 SQIVND (reference sequence). The CDR3 DNA follows: TGTGCCAGTCGAACCCAGGGGGGAGAGCAGTACTTC. Its protein product is CASRTQGGEQYF.

J is TRBJ2-5 and V is TRBV5-1; 7 positions agree with TRBD1. After removal of 0 bases from V and 5 bases from J, the junction contained 7 bases not matched to a gene. CDR1 SGHRS and CDR2 YFSETQ come from the germline V gene. The CDR3 is 15 amino acids. CDR3 in DNA: TGCGCCAGCAGCTTGGCTGGCAGGGGGTTCGAGACCCAGTACTTC. Translated: CASSLAGRGFETQYF.

The V call is TRBV6-1, the J call TRBJ2-1; D assignment may be TRBD1 or TRBD2 (5 bases each). There are 14 residues in the CDR3. V dropped 8 bases and J dropped 0 bases, with 11 bases sitting between them. Germline-derived CDR1 and CDR2 are MNHNS and SASEGT. CDR3 amino acids: CASEWGSSYNEQFF. The DNA of the CDR3 is TGTGCCAGCGAGTGGGGGAGCTCCTACAATGAGCAGTTCTTC.

V gene TRBV11-1 combines with J gene TRBJ2-5; 15 nucleotides align to TRBD2. CDR1 SGHAT and CDR2 FQDESV come from the germline V gene (reference sequence). J gave up 3 bases and V 5 bases, and 4 bases lay outside the gene matches. The length of the CDR3 is 16 residues. The CDR3 nucleotides read TGTGCCAGCAGCCCGAGGACTAGCGGGAGGGAAGAGACCCAGTACTTC. This translates into CASSPRTSGREETQYF.

The chain links TRBV19 to TRBJ1-5; maybe TRBD1 (5 bases). CDR1 LNHDA and CDR2 SQIVND come from the germline V gene (reference sequence). Trimming took off 5 bases at V and 0 bases at J, with 11 bases between the two ends. The CDR3 totals 15 residues. CDR3 sequence reads: CASSLTDSSNQPQHF. The DNA for the CDR3 is TGTGCCAGTAGTCTAACCGACAGTAGCAATCAGCCCCAGCATTTT. The variable domain in full, completed from reference TRBV19 and TRBJ1-5, reads DGGITQSPKYLFRKEGQNVTLSCEQNLNHDAMYWYRQDPGQGLRLIYYSQIVNDFQKGDIAEGYSVSREKKESFPLTVTSAQKNPTAFYLCASSLTDSSNQPQHFGDGTRLSIL.

V usage is TRBV7-2 and J usage is TRBJ2-5, with D uncertain. This CDR3 contains 12 residues. Germline V CDR1 and CDR2: SGHTA, FQGNSA. The germline V and J ends were trimmed by 2 bases and 5 bases, with 6 bases remaining between them. The CDR3 loop reads CASSLYGETQYF. The CDR3 DNA is TGTGCCAGCAGCTTATACGGCGAGACCCAGTACTTC.

The CDR3 here is CASSFSTGRLYTEAFF. CDR3 nucleotide sequence: TGTGCCAGCAGTTTCTCGACAGGGCGTCTTTACACTGAAGCTTTCTTT. J is TRBJ1-1 and V is TRBV28; 7 bases align to TRBD1. This CDR3 contains 16 residues. Per the germline V gene, CDR1 is MDHEN and CDR2 is SYDVKM. V trimming: 3 bases; J trimming: 3 bases; junction bases outside the gene matches: 10.